The 28 T cell receptor beta chains presented below share a single source sample, sequenced in a study of T cell repertoires in cytomegalovirus infection. TCRdb re-called the reads through MiXCR, storing one row per CDR3 protein. The sample records about 890,000 distinct CDR3 sequences, 31% being singletons. No antigens are known for them. This sample comprised cultured CD8+ T cells from PBMCs, obtained from culture after CMV antigen stimulation. All receptors come from a human donor in good health (CMV status not recorded). Some clones in this sample may be carry-over from other donors' samples.

The chain uses TRBV7-9 and TRBJ2-6, with 7 bases that match TRBD2. V trimming: 1 base; J trimming: 4 bases; junction bases outside the gene matches: 4. The CDR3 runs to 16 residues. Germline V gene data show CDR1 as SEHNR and CDR2 as FQNEAQ (reference sequence). The CDR3, as DNA: TGTGCCAGCAGCTTAGGGGGGGGGTCCGGGGCCAACGTCCTGACTTTC. This codes for CASSLGGGSGANVLTF.

This clonotype appeared a few times. The V and J genes are TRBV6-2 or TRBV6-3 and TRBJ2-6; 8 bases align to TRBD1. Germline V gene sequence: CDR1 MNHEY, CDR2 SVGEGT. The ends lost 6 bases at V and 5 bases at J; junction bases unmatched: 9. The CDR3 is made up of 16 amino acids. In DNA, the CDR3 is TGTGCCAGCAGACTCCGGGACAGGTCTCGGGCCAACGTCCTGACTTTC. It specifies CASRLRDRSRANVLTF.

About this clonotype itself: The conserved phenylalanine or tryptophan normally closing the CDR3 is absent here, so this likely arose from a read error. The chain has TRBV27 and TRBJ1-2; D is possibly TRBD1 (5 bases). V lost 5 bases to trimming and J lost 8 bases, with 18 bases between them. From germline, CDR1 is MNHEY and CDR2 SMNVEV (reference sequence). This CDR3 contains 14 residues. CDR3 DNA: TGTGCCAGCAGTCCCGGACACGGGAGGTACGGCTACACCTCC. It specifies CASSPGHGRYGYTS.

This clonotype has more than one count but fewer than ten. The chain employs TRBV7-6 and TRBJ2-5; possibly TRBD1 or TRBD2 for D (5 bases each). The CDR3 sequence is 19 residues long. Trimming shortened V by 2 bases and J by 5 bases, and 27 bases separated the two germline ends. Per germline, CDR1 SGHVS and CDR2 FNYEAQ. In DNA, the CDR3 is TGTGCCAGCAGCTTAAGAGGGGCGGTGGGGGTTTCCTCAATCGAGACCCAGTACTTC. Amino acid sequence: CASSLRGAVGVSSIETQYF.

This clonotype has a count of ten or more. The genes are TRBV7-2 and TRBJ2-7; a weak D match, TRBD2 (5 bases). The ends were cut back, 4 bases at V and 3 bases at J, with 19 bases in the middle. The CDR3 is 16 residues long. Germline CDR1 is SGHTA and CDR2 is FQGNSA. CDR3 sequence reads: CASSSPAGVDDYEQYF. The CDR3 DNA sequence: TGTGCCAGCAGCTCTCCGGCGGGTGTGGACGACTACGAGCAGTACTTC.

This clonotype was recorded a few times. The chain recombines TRBV20-1 with TRBJ1-2; D unclear. V shed 3 bases and J shed 4 bases, with 15 bases lying between them. Germline V CDR1 and CDR2: DFQATT, SNEGSKA (reference sequence). The CDR3 has 14 amino acids. In nucleotides, the CDR3 is TGCAGTGCTAGTGAAGGACTCCGGACCTATGGCTACACCTTC. Protein: CSASEGLRTYGYTF.

About this clonotype: One junction end does not reproduce the germline sequence, and a read error may be involved. The V gene is TRBV10-3, the J gene TRBJ2-3; possible D gene TRBD2, 6 bases. Looked up from germline, CDR1 is ENHRY and CDR2 is SYGVKD. The CDR3 contains 15 residues. DNA of the CDR3: TGTGCCTTCAGTGAAGGGGCGGGGAACACAGATACGCAGTATTTT. It codes for CAFSEGAGNTDTQYF.

Note on this clonotype: A much larger clone sits a single nucleotide away, making a read error possible. The chain carries TRBV7-9 and TRBJ1-1; no clear D. The germline gives CDR1 SEHNR, CDR2 FQNEAQ (reference sequence). The V end lost 2 bases, the J end lost 5 bases, and 12 bases lay between the germline ends. The CDR3 runs to 14 residues. The CDR3 bases are TGTGCCAGCAGCTTACCAGTGAAGAAGACTGAAGCTTTCTTT. Protein product: CASSLPVKKTEAFF.

This clonotype has just a few counts. V usage is TRBV12-3 or TRBV12-4 and J usage is TRBJ2-5; D possibly uses TRBD1 or TRBD2 (5 bases each). V was pared by 5 bases and J by 3 bases, with 13 bases between. There are 14 residues in the CDR3. CDR3 bases: TGTGCCAGCAGTCCCCGGGGCAATGAAGAGACCCAGTACTTC. It translates to CASSPRGNEETQYF.

This clonotype was observed a few times. The rearrangement links TRBV7-9 to TRBJ1-1; weak D call: TRBD1 (6 bases). This CDR3 contains 13 residues. Trimming removed 8 bases from V and 1 base from J, with 11 bases in between. Germline V gene data show CDR1 as SEHNR and CDR2 as FQNEAQ (reference sequence). The CDR3 loop reads CASRGAQNTEAFF. The CDR3 DNA reads TGTGCCAGCCGGGGGGCGCAGAACACTGAAGCTTTCTTT.

Points on this clonotype: A much more abundant neighbour one base away suggests this may be a read error. The J gene is TRBJ2-5, the V gene TRBV7-8; 9 bases fit TRBD1. The CDR3 contains 14 residues. The V and J ends lost 9 bases and 4 bases, in that order; junction bases with no gene match: 9. Germline V gene data show CDR1 as SGHVS and CDR2 as FQNEAQ. Here the CDR3 DNA reads TGTGCCAGGAGCAACAGGGGGCGCCGAGAGACCCAGTACTTC. Residues: CARSNRGRRETQYF.

This clonotype was counted many times. The V and J genes are TRBV7-8 and TRBJ2-7, with D perhaps TRBD1 (6 bases). From germline, CDR1 is SGHVS and CDR2 FQNEAQ. With 1 base removed from V and 3 bases from J, the gap between germline ends came to 16 bases. The CDR3 totals 16 residues. The CDR3, as DNA: TGTGCCAGCAGCTTAGGTCTAGGGCAGGGGCGCTACGAGCAGTACTTC. Amino acids: CASSLGLGQGRYEQYF.

The chain is built from TRBV28 and TRBJ1-2; no definite D call. CDR3 length equals 14 residues. V was trimmed by 5 bases and J by 3 bases, leaving 13 bases between them. Germline V gene sequence: CDR1 MDHEN, CDR2 SYDVKM. In DNA form, the CDR3 reads TGTGCCAGCAGTACATACCAGGTCCACTATGGCTACACCTTC. Translating it yields CASSTYQVHYGYTF.

The sample holds one count of this clonotype. Relative to the germline gene, one junction end is altered; a read error may explain this. J is TRBJ2-2 and V is TRBV5-6; D remains unclear. The CDR3 length is 15 residues. Germline V gene sequence: CDR1 SGHDT, CDR2 YYEEEE. CDR3 sequence reads: CVSSLLAEDTGELFF. CDR3 bases: TGTGTCAGCAGCTTGCTGGCCGAGGACACCGGGGAGCTGTTTTTT.

This clonotype was seen ten or more times. The DNA for the CDR3 is TGTGCCAGCAGTTTAGACCCGGCGTCTGGCGTTGGCTACACCTTC. It yields the protein CASSLDPASGVGYTF. This chain links TRBV12-3 or TRBV12-4 with TRBJ1-2, with D hard to call. The V end lost 1 base, the J end lost 7 bases, and 16 bases lay between the germline ends. The CDR3 is 15 residues long.

The rearrangement uses TRBV4-1 and TRBJ2-7, with D possibly matching TRBD2 (5 bases). V lost 1 base and J lost 5, with 12 bases in between. Germline V gene lookup returns CDR1 MGHRA and CDR2 YSYEKL. The CDR3 length is 14 residues. CDR3 loop: CASSQGLLGDEQYF. The CDR3 DNA reads as TGCGCCAGCAGCCAAGGTTTACTCGGGGACGAGCAGTACTTC.

This clonotype has a handful of counts. The CDR3 sequence: CASSQFSGQPNTEAFF. In DNA form, the CDR3 reads TGTGCCAGCAGTCAATTTTCGGGACAGCCGAACACTGAAGCTTTCTTT. V gene TRBV6-8 combines with J gene TRBJ1-1; TRBD1 matches 7 bases. The ends lost 5 bases at V and 1 base at J; junction bases unmatched: 10. The CDR3 is 16 amino acids. CDR1 MNHGY and CDR2 SAAAGT come from the germline V gene.

The chain recombines TRBV29-1 with TRBJ2-1; 8 positions agree with TRBD2. The CDR3 contains 14 residues. The germline CDR1 and CDR2 sequences are SQVTM and ANQGSEA. The ends lost 4 bases at V and 0 bases at J; junction bases unmatched: 2. For the CDR3, the DNA is TGCAGCGTTGTGGGACTAGTCTCCTACAATGAGCAGTTCTTC. Its translation: CSVVGLVSYNEQFF.

This clonotype appeared a few times. V is TRBV7-6 and J is TRBJ1-1, with 8 positions matching TRBD1. Germline V CDR1 and CDR2: SGHVS, FNYEAQ. The CDR3 loop spans 16 amino acids. With V trimmed by 3 bases and J by 5 bases, 11 bases remained unmatched. The CDR3 DNA sequence: TGTGCCAGCAGCTTCCTCGTGGCAGGGGGCCGAACTGAAGCTTTCTTT. Amino acid sequence: CASSFLVAGGRTEAFF.

This clonotype was counted between two and nine times. V usage is TRBV3-1 and J usage is TRBJ1-2; a weak D match, TRBD1 (5 bases). Deletions cut 3 bases from V and 1 base from J, with 9 bases between. This CDR3 region has 14 residues. CDR1 and CDR2 from the germline V gene are LGHDT and YNNKEL (reference sequence). The CDR3 is CASSQAGSNYGYTF. CDR3 DNA: TGTGCCAGCAGCCAGGCAGGGAGTAACTATGGCTACACCTTC.

This clonotype was observed a few times. This chain uses TRBV7-9 with TRBJ1-2; no firm D call. V was pared by 1 base and J by 1 base, with 7 bases between. The CDR3 loop spans 14 amino acids. The germline V gene has CDR1 SEHNR and CDR2 FQNEAQ (reference sequence). This CDR3 reads CASSLVSDNYGYTF. Here the CDR3 DNA reads TGTGCCAGCAGCTTAGTCTCGGATAACTATGGCTACACCTTC.

The CDR3 sequence is CASSLTSGGEETQYF. The CDR3 DNA follows: TGTGCCAGCAGCCTGACTAGCGGGGGCGAAGAGACCCAGTACTTC. The chain carries TRBV3-1 and TRBJ2-5; TRBD2 matches 12 bases. Germline trimming cut 4 bases from V and 3 bases from J; bases unmatched to any gene: 3. This CDR3 contains 15 residues. Germline V gives CDR1 LGHDT, CDR2 YNNKEL (reference sequence).

V gene TRBV6-5 combines with J gene TRBJ1-2, with 7 positions matching TRBD1. Looked up from germline, CDR1 is MNHEY and CDR2 is SVGAGI. CDR3 length equals 13 residues. V lost 7 bases, J lost 4 bases, and 6 bases stayed unmatched. The CDR3 DNA reads TGTGCCAGCAACGGACAGGACGGCTATGGCTACACCTTC. Residues: CASNGQDGYGYTF.

This chain joins TRBV6-6 and TRBJ2-5; TRBD1 is a possible D gene (6 bases). CDR3 length equals 16 residues. Trimming left V 0 bases short and J 5 bases short, with 16 bases between. The germline gives CDR1 MNHNY, CDR2 SVGAGI (reference sequence). Here the CDR3 DNA reads TGTGCCAGCAGTTACTCGAACAGGGATTTTGGGGAGACCCAGTACTTC. It translates to CASSYSNRDFGETQYF.

The chain joins TRBV6-1 to TRBJ1-1, with unresolved D. The germline CDR1 and CDR2 sequences are MNHNS and SASEGT. The CDR3 runs 14 residues. Trimming removed 5 bases from V and 5 bases from J, with 15 bases in between. The CDR3 coding sequence is TGTGCCAGCAGTACGACCCCATTGGGGACTGAAGCTTTCTTT. Protein: CASSTTPLGTEAFF.

The CDR3 DNA follows: TGCGCCAGCAGCCAAGATCCAGCAGGGGCAAGGATCCATGGCTACACCTTC. This translates into CASSQDPAGARIHGYTF. The chain links TRBV4-3 to TRBJ1-2; the D gene is possibly TRBD1 (6 bases). The CDR3 totals 17 residues. Looked up from germline, CDR1 is LGHNA and CDR2 is YSLEER. Trimming removed 0 bases at V and 6 bases at J, with 20 bases between.

The sample holds a few counts of this clonotype. The chain couples TRBV27 to TRBJ1-1; no reliable D call. V was clipped by 8 bases and J by 0 bases, with 13 bases between them. This CDR3 is 14 amino acids long. In germline, CDR1 is MNHEY, CDR2 SMNVEV (reference sequence). The CDR3 DNA is TGTGCCAGCCCCCGCAGTTCGGTGAACACTGAAGCTTTCTTT. Amino acid sequence: CASPRSSVNTEAFF.

Many counts were recorded for this clonotype. The chain links TRBV7-8 to TRBJ2-1; 16 bases are shared with TRBD2. The CDR3 loop spans 20 amino acids. V lost 8 bases to trimming and J lost 1 base; unmatched junction nucleotides: 14. CDR1 and CDR2 (germline): SGHVS, FQNEAQ. This CDR3 reads CASPGPSGLAGGPSYNEQFF. For the CDR3, the DNA is TGTGCCAGCCCTGGACCATCGGGACTAGCGGGGGGGCCTTCCTACAATGAGCAGTTCTTC. Full variable domain (outside the CDR3, taken from reference TRBV7-8 and TRBJ2-1): GAGVSQSPRYKVAKRGQDVALRCDPISGHVSLFWYQQALGQGPEFLTYFQNEAQLDKSGLPSDRFFAERPEGSVSTLKIQRTQQEDSAVYLCASPGPSGLAGGPSYNEQFFGPGTRLTVL.